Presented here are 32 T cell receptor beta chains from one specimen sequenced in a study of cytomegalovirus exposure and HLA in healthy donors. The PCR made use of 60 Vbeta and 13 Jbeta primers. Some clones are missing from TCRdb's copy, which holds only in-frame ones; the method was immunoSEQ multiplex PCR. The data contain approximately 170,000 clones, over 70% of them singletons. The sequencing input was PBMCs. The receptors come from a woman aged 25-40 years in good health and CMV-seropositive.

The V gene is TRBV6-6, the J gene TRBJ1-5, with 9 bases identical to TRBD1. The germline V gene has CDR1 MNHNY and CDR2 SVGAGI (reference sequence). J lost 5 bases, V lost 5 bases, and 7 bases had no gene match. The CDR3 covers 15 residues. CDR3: CASSPPGQGHQPQHF. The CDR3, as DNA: TGTGCCAGCAGTCCACCGGGACAGGGCCATCAGCCCCAGCATTTT.

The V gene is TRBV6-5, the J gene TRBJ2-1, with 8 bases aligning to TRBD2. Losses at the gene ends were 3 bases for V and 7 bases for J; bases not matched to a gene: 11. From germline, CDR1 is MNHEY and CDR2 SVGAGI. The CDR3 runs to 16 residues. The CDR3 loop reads CASSYLTGTRQNEQFF. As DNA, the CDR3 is TGTGCCAGCAGTTATTTAACCGGGACTAGACAGAATGAGCAGTTCTTC.

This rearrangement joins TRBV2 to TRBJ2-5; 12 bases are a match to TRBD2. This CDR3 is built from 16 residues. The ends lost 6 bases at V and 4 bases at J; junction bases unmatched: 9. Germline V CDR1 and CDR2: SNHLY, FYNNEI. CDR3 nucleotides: TGTGCCAGCAGGACCCGCCTAGCGGGAGGGCCAGAGACCCAGTACTTC. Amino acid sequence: CASRTRLAGGPETQYF.

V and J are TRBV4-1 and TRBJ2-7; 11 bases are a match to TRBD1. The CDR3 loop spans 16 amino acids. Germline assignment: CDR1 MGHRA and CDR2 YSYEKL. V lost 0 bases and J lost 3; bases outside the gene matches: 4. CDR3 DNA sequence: TGCGCCAGCAGCCAAGATGGCGGGACAGGGGGCTACGAGCAGTACTTC. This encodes CASSQDGGTGGYEQYF.

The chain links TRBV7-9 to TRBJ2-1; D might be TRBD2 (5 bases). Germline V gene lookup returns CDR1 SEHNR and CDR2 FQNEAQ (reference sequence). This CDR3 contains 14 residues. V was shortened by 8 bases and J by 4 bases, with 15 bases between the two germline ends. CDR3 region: CASSGYLGYNEQFF. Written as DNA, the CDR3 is TGTGCCAGCTCGGGGTACCTCGGGTACAATGAGCAGTTCTTC.

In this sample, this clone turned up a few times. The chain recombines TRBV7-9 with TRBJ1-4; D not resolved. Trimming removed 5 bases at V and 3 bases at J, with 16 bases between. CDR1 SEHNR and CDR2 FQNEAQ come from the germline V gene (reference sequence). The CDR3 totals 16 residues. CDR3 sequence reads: CASSPPSRGSNEKLFF. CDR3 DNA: TGTGCCAGCAGCCCCCCGAGTCGCGGATCTAATGAAAAACTGTTTTTT.

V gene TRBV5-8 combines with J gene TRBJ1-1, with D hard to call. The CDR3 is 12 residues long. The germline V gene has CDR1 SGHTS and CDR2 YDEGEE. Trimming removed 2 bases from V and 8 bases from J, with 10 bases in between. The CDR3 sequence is CASSLSTSEAFF. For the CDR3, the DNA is TGTGCCAGCAGCTTATCCACTTCCGAAGCTTTCTTT.

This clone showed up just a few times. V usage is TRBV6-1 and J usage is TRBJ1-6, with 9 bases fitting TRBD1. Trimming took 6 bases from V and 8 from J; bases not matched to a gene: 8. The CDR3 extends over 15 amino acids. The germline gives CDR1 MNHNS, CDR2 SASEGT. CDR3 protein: CASRDRGPTDSPLHF. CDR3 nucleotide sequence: TGTGCCAGCAGGGACAGGGGCCCCACGGATTCACCCCTCCACTTT.

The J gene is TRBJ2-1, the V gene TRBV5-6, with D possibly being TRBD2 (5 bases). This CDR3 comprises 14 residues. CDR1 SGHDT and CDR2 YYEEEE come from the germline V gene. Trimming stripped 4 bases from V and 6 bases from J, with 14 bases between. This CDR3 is CASSPEPGINEQFF. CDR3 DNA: TGTGCCAGCAGCCCCGAGCCGGGAATCAATGAGCAGTTCTTC.

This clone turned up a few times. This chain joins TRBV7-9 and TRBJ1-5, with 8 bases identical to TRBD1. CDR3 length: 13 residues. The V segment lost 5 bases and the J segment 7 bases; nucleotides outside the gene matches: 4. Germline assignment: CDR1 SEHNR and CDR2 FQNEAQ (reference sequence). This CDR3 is CASSLTGAQPQHF. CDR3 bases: TGTGCCAGCAGCCTGACAGGGGCCCAGCCCCAGCATTTT. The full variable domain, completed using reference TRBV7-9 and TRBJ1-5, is DTGVSQNPRHKITKRGQNVTFRCDPISEHNRLYWYRQTLGQGPEFLTYFQNEAQLEKSRLLSDRFSAERPKGSFSTLEIQRTEQGDSAMYLCASSLTGAQPQHFGDGTRLSIL.

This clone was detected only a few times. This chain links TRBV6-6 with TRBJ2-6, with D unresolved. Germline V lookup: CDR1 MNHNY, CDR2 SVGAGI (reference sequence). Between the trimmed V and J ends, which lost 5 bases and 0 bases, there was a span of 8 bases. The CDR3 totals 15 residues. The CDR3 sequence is CASSTLSSGANVLTF. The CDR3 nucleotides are TGTGCCAGCAGTACACTAAGCTCTGGGGCCAACGTCCTGACTTTC.

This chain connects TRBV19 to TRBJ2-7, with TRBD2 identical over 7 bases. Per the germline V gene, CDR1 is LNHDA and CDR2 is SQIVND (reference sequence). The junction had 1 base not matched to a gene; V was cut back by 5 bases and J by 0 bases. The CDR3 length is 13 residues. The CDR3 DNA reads TGTGCCAGTAGTCCGGGGGGCTCCTACGAGCAGTACTTC. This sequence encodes CASSPGGSYEQYF.

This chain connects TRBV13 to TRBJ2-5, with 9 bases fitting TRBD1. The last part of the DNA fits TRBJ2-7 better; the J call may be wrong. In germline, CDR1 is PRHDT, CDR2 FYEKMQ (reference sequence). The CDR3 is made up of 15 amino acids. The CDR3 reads CASSLSGTGNDEQYF. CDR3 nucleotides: TGTGCCAGCAGCTTAAGCGGGACAGGGAATGACGAGCAGTACTTC.

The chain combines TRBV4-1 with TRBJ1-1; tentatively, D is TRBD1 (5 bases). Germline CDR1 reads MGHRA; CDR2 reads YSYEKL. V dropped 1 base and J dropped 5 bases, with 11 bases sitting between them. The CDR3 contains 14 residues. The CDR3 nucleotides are TGCGCCAGCAGCCAAGGACAGAGGTTAACTGAAGCTTTCTTT. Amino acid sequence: CASSQGQRLTEAFF.

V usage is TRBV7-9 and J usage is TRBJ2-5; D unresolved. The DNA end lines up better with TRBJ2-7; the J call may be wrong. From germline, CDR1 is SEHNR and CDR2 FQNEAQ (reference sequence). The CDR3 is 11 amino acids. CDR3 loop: CASAAAYEQYF. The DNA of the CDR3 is TGTGCCAGCGCGGCCGCCTACGAGCAGTACTTC.

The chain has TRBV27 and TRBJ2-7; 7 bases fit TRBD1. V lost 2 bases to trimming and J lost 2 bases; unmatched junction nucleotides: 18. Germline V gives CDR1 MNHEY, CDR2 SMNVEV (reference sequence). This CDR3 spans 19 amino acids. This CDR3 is CASSLRSRGTVKRAYEQYF. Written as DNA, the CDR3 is TGTGCCAGCAGTTTAAGGAGTAGGGGGACAGTCAAAAGGGCCTACGAGCAGTACTTC.

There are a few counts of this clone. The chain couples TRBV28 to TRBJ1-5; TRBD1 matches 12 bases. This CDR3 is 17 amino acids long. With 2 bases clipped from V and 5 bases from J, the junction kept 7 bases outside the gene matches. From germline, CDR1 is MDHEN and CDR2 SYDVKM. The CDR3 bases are TGTGCCAGCAGTTTACATTTTGGGACAGGGGGCGATCAGCCCCAGCATTTT. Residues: CASSLHFGTGGDQPQHF.

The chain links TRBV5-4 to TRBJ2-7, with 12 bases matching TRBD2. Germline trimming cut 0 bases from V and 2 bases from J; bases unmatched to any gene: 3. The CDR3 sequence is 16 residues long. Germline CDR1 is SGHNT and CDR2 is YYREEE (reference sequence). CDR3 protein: CASSLVGLAGTYEQYF. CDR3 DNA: TGTGCCAGCAGCTTGGTAGGACTAGCGGGAACCTACGAGCAGTACTTC. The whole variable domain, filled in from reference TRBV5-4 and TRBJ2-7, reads ETGVTQSPTHLIKTRGQQVTLRCSSQSGHNTVSWYQQALGQGPQFIFQYYREEENGRGNFPPRFSGLQFPNYSSELNVNALELDDSALYLCASSLVGLAGTYEQYFGPGTRLTVT.

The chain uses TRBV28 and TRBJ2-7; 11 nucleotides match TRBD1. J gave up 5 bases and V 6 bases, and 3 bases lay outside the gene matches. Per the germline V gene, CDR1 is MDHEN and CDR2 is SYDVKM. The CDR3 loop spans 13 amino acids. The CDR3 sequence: CASRTGQGDEQYF. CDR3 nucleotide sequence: TGTGCCAGCAGGACGGGACAGGGGGACGAGCAGTACTTC.

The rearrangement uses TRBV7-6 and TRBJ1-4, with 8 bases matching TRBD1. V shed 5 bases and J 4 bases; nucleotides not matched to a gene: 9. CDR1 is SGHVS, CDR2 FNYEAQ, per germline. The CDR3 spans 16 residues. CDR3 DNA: TGTGCCAGCAGCCACTTGACAGGGGCCCTTAATGAAAAACTGTTTTTT. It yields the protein CASSHLTGALNEKLFF.

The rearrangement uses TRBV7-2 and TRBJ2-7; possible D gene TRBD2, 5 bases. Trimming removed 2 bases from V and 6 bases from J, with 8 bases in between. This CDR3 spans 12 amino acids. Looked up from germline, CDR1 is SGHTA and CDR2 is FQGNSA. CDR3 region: CASSLLGVEQYF. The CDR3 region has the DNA TGTGCCAGCAGCTTATTGGGAGTCGAGCAGTACTTC. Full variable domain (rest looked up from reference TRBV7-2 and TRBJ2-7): GAGVSQSPSNKVTEKGKDVELRCDPISGHTALYWYRQSLGQGLEFLIYFQGNSAPDKSGLPSDRFSAERTGGSVSTLTIQRTQQEDSAVYLCASSLLGVEQYFGPGTRLTVT.

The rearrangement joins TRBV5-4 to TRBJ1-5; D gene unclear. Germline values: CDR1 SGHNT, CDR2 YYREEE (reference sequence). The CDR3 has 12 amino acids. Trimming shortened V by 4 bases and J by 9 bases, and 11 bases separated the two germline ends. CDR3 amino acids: CASSGSSGPQHF. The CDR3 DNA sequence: TGTGCCAGCAGCGGTTCCTCAGGGCCCCAGCATTTT.

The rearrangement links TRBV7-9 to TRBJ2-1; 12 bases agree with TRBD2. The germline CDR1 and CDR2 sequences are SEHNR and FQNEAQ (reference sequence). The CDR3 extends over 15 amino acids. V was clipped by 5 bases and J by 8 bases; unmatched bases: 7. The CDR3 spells CASSPGLAGRDEQFF. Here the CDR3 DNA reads TGTGCCAGCAGCCCCGGACTAGCGGGAAGGGATGAGCAGTTCTTC. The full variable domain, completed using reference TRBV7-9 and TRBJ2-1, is DTGVSQNPRHKITKRGQNVTFRCDPISEHNRLYWYRQTLGQGPEFLTYFQNEAQLEKSRLLSDRFSAERPKGSFSTLEIQRTEQGDSAMYLCASSPGLAGRDEQFFGPGTRLTVL.

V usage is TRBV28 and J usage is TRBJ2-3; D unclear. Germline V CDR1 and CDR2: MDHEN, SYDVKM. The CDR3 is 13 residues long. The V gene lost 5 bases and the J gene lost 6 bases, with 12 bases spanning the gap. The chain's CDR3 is CASSAAGSDTQYF. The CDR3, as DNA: TGTGCCAGCAGTGCCGCCGGGTCTGATACGCAGTATTTT.

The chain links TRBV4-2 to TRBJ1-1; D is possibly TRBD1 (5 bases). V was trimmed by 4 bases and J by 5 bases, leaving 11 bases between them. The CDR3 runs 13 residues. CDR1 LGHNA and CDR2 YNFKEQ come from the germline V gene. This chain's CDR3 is CASSRQGKTEAFF. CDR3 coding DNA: TGTGCCAGCAGCCGCCAGGGTAAAACTGAAGCTTTCTTT.

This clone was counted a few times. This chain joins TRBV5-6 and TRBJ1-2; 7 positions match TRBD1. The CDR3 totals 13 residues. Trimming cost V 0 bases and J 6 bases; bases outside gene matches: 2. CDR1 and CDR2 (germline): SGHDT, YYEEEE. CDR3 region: CASSLDRGHGYTF. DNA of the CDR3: TGTGCCAGCAGCTTGGACAGGGGACATGGCTACACCTTC.

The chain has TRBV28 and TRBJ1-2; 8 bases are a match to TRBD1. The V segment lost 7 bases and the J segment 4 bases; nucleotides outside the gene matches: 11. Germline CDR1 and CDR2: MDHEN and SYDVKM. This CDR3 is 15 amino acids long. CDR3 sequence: CASTAQGARSYGYTF. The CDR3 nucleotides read TGTGCCAGCACCGCGCAGGGGGCGCGGAGCTATGGCTACACCTTC.

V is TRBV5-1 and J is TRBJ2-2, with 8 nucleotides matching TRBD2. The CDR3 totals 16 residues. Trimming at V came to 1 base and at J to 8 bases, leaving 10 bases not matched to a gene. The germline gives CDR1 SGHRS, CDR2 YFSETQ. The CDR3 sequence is CASSLLIGRASGELFF. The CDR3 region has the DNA TGCGCCAGCAGCTTGCTCATCGGGAGGGCCTCGGGGGAGCTGTTTTTT.

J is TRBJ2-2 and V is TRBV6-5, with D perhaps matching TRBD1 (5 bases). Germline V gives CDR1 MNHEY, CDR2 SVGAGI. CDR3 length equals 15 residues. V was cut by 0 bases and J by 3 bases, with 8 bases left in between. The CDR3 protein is CASSYSQGDTGELFF. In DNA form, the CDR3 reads TGTGCCAGCAGTTACTCCCAGGGCGACACCGGGGAGCTGTTTTTT.

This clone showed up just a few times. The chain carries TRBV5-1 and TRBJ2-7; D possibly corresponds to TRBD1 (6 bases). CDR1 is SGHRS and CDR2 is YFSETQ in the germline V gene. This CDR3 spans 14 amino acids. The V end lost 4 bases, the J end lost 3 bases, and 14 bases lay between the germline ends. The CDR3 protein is CASSPRDTDYEQYF. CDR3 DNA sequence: TGCGCCAGCAGCCCCCGGGACACTGACTACGAGCAGTACTTC.

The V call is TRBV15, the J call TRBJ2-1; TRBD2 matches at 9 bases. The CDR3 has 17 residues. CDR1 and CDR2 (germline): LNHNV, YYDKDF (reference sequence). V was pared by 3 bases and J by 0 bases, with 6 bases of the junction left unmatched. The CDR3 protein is CATSRTVSGSSYNEQFF. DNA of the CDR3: TGTGCCACCAGCAGGACCGTTAGCGGGAGCTCCTACAATGAGCAGTTCTTC.

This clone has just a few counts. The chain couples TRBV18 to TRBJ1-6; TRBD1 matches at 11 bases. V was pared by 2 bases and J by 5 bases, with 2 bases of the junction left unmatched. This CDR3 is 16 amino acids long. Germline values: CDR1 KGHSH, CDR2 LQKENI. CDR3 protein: CASSPGQGADNSPLHF. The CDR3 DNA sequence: TGTGCCAGCTCACCAGGACAGGGGGCGGATAATTCACCCCTCCACTTT.